This section outlines one T cell receptor (beta chain) sequence together with its context. Its specificity is unknown. This sample was taken from a study of blood T cells in healthy people across ages. Notes on the study in general: While age rose, TCR beta diversity per million T cells dropped in a roughly linear way. Whereas aged donors had fewer naive CD4+ cells, long-lived donors had more of them and higher diversity.

At least 5 micrograms of total RNA were extracted per sample. PCR was performed a second time for roughly 7 to 11 cycles using a sample-barcoded 5' primer and a J-beta primer mix. MiXCR was run by TCRdb on the 5' RACE reads, yielding one entry per CDR3 protein. This sample has hundreds of thousands of distinct CDR3 sequences, with less than 60% found just once. With 1 base removed from V and 7 bases from J, the gap between germline ends came to 18 bases. This CDR3 contains 16 residues. In germline, CDR1 is SGHDN, CDR2 FVKESK. The receptor was isolated from a man older than 75 in good health. The sample taken for sequencing was blood. The V and J genes are TRBV14 and TRBJ2-3; D is undetermined. This chain's CDR3 is CASSQGRSVVTHTQYF. DNA for the CDR3: TGTGCCAGCAGCCAAGGTCGCTCAGTCGTAACCCATACGCAGTATTTT.